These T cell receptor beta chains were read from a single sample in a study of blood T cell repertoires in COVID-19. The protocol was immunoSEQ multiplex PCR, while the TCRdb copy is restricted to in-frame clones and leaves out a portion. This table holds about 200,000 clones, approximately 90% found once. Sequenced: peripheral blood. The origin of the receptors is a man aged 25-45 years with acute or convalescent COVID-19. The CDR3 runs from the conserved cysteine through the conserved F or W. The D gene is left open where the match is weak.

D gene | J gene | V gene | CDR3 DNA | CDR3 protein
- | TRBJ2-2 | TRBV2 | TGTGCCAGCTTAACGGGGAATACCGGGGAGCTGTTTTTT | CASLTGNTGELFF
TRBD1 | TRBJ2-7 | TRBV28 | TGTGCCAGCACCCTGGGACAGTATAACTACGAGCAGTACTTC | CASTLGQYNYEQYF
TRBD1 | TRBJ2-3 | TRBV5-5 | TGTGCCAGCAGCAATCGACAGGGGTCAGATACGCAGTATTTT | CASSNRQGSDTQYF
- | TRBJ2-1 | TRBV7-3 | TGTGCCAGCAGCTTATTCGCGGGACCCGACAATGAGCAGTTCTTC | CASSLFAGPDNEQFF
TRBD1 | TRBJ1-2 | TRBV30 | TGTGCCTGGAGTGTACGCGTACAGGGGACGGGTGGCTACACCTTC | CAWSVRVQGTGGYTF
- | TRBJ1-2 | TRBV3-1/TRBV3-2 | TGTGCCAGCAGCCAAATTACAGCCTATGGCTACACCTTC | CASSQITAYGYTF
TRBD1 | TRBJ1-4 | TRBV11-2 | TGTGCCAGCAGCGCGCGGAGGGACAGGGTTGATGAAAAACTGTTTTTT | CASSARRDRVDEKLFF
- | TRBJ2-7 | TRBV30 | TGTGCCTGGAGTGGGGGTTATGGCGAGACAGTAAGCTCCTACGAGCAGTACTTC | CAWSGGYGETVSSYEQYF
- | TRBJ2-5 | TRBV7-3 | TGTGCCAGCAGCTTATCACGGGACCAAGAGACCCAGTACTTC | CASSLSRDQETQYF
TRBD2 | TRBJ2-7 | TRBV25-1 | TGTGCCAGCAGCGCGGGGGGCCTCTACGAGCAGTACTTC | CASSAGGLYEQYF
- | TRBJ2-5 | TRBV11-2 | TGTGCCAGCAGCTTAGTTCCGTCAGAGACCCAGTACTTC | CASSLVPSETQYF
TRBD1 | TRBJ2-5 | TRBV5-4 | TGTGCCAGCAGCCACAGGGGCGGAGGAGAGACCCAGTACTTC | CASSHRGGGETQYF
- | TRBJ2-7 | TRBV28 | TGTGCCAGCAGTTGGGAGACCCTGTCTCACGAGCAGTACTTC | CASSWETLSHEQYF
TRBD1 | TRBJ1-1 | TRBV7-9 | TGTGCCAGCAGCTTGCCGGGACAGGGGTTGGGGAGTTACACTGAAGCTTTCTTT | CASSLPGQGLGSYTEAFF
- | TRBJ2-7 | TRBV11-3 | TGTGCCAGCAGCTTAGATCAGGGTAACGAGCAGTACTTC | CASSLDQGNEQYF
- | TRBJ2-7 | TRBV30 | TGTGCCTGGAGTGAATACTACGAGCAGTACTTC | CAWSEYYEQYF
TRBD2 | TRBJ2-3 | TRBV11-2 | TGTGCCAGCAGCTTAATCGCGGGAGGGCCCTCAGATACGCAGTATTTT | CASSLIAGGPSDTQYF
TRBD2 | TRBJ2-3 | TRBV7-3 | TGTGCCAGCAGCTTACTAGCGGAATTCACAGATACGCAGTATTTT | CASSLLAEFTDTQYF
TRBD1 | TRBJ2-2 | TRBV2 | TGTGCCAGCACTCCTCTACTAGGGACAGGAAAGAGGGAGCTGTTTTTT | CASTPLLGTGKRELFF
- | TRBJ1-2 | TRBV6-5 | TGTGCCAGGTTTGAGGCCCCCCATGGCTACACCTTC | CARFEAPHGYTF
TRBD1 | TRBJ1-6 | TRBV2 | TGTGCCAGCAGAGACAGGGGTAGGGCACCCCTCCACTTT | CASRDRGRAPLHF
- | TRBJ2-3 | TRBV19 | TGTGCCAGTAGTATTATCCGAGCAGATACGCAGTATTTT | CASSIIRADTQYF
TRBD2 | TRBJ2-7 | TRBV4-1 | TGCGCCAGCAGCCAAAAACCTCTAGCGGGGGCCTCCTACGAGCAGTACTTC | CASSQKPLAGASYEQYF
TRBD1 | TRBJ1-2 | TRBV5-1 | TGCGCCAGCAGCCTGGGACAGGGCCCCCATGGCTACACCTTC | CASSLGQGPHGYTF
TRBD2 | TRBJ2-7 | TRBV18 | TGTGCCAGCTCACCACGGGTTGCTAGCGGTACCTACGAGCAGTACTTC | CASSPRVASGTYEQYF
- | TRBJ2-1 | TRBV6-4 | TGTGCCAGCAGTGAAATGGGCCTCCTTCGGAATGAGCAGTTCTTC | CASSEMGLLRNEQFF
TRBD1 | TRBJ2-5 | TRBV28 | TGTGCCAGCAGTAAAACAGGGGGCCGAGAGACCCAGTACTTC | CASSKTGGRETQYF
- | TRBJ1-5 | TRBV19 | TGTGCCAGTAGTTCCCCTTCGCGGGAAGAAAGTCAGCCCCAGCATTTT | CASSSPSREESQPQHF
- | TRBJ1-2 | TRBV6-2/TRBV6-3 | TGTGCCAGCAGTTACTCGACCGGGAACTATGGCTACACCTTC | CASSYSTGNYGYTF
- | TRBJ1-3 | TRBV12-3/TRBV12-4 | TGTGCCAGCAGTTTACAGGGAAACACCATATATTTT | CASSLQGNTIYF
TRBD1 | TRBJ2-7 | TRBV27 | TGTGCCAGCAGTTCCAAAACCGGGACAGGGGCGAGGGAGCAGTACTTC | CASSSKTGTGAREQYF
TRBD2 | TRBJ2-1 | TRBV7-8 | TGTGCCAGCAGCTTGACTAGCGGGAGGGCCAATGAGCAGTTCTTC | CASSLTSGRANEQFF
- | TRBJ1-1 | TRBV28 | TGTGCCAGCAGTTTATGGGGACACCACATGAACACTGAAGCTTTCTTT | CASSLWGHHMNTEAFF
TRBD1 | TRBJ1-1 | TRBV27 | TGTGCCAGCAGTTTATCTCGGACAGGGGGTGCGGCTTTCTTT | CASSLSRTGGAAFF
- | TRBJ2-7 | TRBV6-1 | TGTGCCAGCAGTGGGGCGACGGGATGGGCCATCTACGAGCAGTACTTC | CASSGATGWAIYEQYF
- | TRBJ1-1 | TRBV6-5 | TGTGCCGGTGGTGATCACTTAAACACTGAAGCTTTCTTT | CAGGDHLNTEAFF